This TCR beta chain originates from a study of human T cells and chemical hapten exposure. This clonotype was picked up many times. TCRdb reprocessed the RACE reads via MiXCR and lists one record per CDR3 protein. Of 65,000 to 85,000 distinct CDR3 sequences in the sample, 9% to 12% were seen once. Stated time point: patch test 1, 2 weeks after DPC sensitization. The sample's treatment: therapeutic diphenylcyclopropenone sensitization with weekly scalp DPC. The source of this sequence is a woman between 50 and 59 years old with alopecia areata. Some clones in this sample may be carry-over from other donors' samples. The material was whole blood, obtained in connection with sensitization to the hapten diphenylcyclopropenone (DPC).

The CDR3 loop is CASSLVGRALIRTDTQYF. CDR3 sequence (DNA): TGTGCCAGCAGCCTGGTTGGAAGAGCGTTAATACGCACAGATACGCAGTATTTT. The genes are TRBV7-9 and TRBJ2-3; no clear D. There are 18 residues in the CDR3. V lost 5 bases and J 1 base, leaving 22 bases between the germline ends. Germline loops: CDR1 SEHNR, CDR2 FQNEAQ (reference sequence). Supplemented by reference TRBV7-9 and TRBJ2-3, the full variable domain reads DTGVSQNPRHKITKRGQNVTFRCDPISEHNRLYWYRQTLGQGPEFLTYFQNEAQLEKSRLLSDRFSAERPKGSFSTLEIQRTEQGDSAMYLCASSLVGRALIRTDTQYFGPGTRLTVL.